A selection of T cell receptor beta chains follows, all from one sample in a study of radiation and T cells in renal cell carcinoma. The method was immunoSEQ multiplex PCR; TCRdb's version includes in-frame clones alone and lacks a portion of them. The sample carries roughly 160,000 clones, 88% recorded once. The material was blood, obtained from a patient whose treatment included radiotherapy and nephrectomy. The receptor set was obtained from a woman aged 45-65 years with renal cell carcinoma. Both conserved end residues are trimmed from each CDR3.

v_call	cdr3_aa
TRBV10-3	AISDKDSYGYT
TRBV7-8	ASSLVAGGPAGTQY
TRBV5-6	ASILRGAGTYGYT
TRBV7-6	ASSLGLDGDTQY
TRBV5-6	ASMDWTGGTDTQY
TRBV5-4	ASSLAIGDNSPLH
TRBV4-3	ASSQTKRGGLKTQY
TRBV9	ASSPQTGAIQETQY
TRBV7-9	ASSTPTGGSEKLF
TRBV6-1	ASSEAAGITDTQY
TRBV6-1	ASSEPVSYEQY
TRBV5-1	ASSFGTSGGREQF
TRBV7-9	ASSLATGINYGYT
TRBV11-2	ASRTSGKNTEAF
TRBV29-1	SAGTANSPLH
TRBV10-3	AIRSGEGHNEQF
TRBV6-4	ASSVNMNTEAF
TRBV4-1	ASSQVGQTQQETQY
TRBV13	ASSLSGVGYT
TRBV4-2	ASSLTLGPGETQY
TRBV27	ASSPSPDYGYT
TRBV5-1	ASSEPGAAEAF
TRBV7-2	ASSLGGARDYGYT
TRBV10-1	ASSEGELGQPQH
TRBV19	ASMETGHSGETQY
TRBV5-4	ASSRTDTGLNTEAF
TRBV7-9	ASSFSRDTEAF
TRBV2	ASSWTSVETQY
TRBV19	ASSFNGDTLEEQF
TRBV6-5	ASSYSVRQRNYGYT
TRBV29-1	SVVMALGTEAF
TRBV4-2	ASSPQAGGLSDTQY
TRBV7-2	ASSLASGQGQETQY
TRBV6-5	ASSLSGVNSPLH
TRBV5-1	ASSLWGDTEAF
TRBV6-1	ASSVSQGRGEKLF
TRBV7-2	ASSSWLGGDNEQF
TRBV5-1	ASSLVLAGSTDTQY
TRBV19	ASSSGVMNTEAF
TRBV5-4	ASSQRTGNYNEQF
TRBV19	ASSNPGQGNSYEQY
TRBV2	ASSVPNTGYEQY
TRBV29-1	SVERQGSTDTQY
TRBV6-1	ASSEGGAVNIQY
TRBV18	ASSPLPTGAHLETQY
TRBV11-2	ASSFEVSAYNEQF
TRBV13	ASSSSLAGGPLGEQF
TRBV6-6	ASSPSRWRGYGYT
TRBV19	ASTRGIGAGTGELF